This TCR beta chain was sequenced for a study of blood T cell repertoires in COVID-19 (dated by TCRdb to about 2020). General notes on the study: Collaborator samples came from the United States, Italy and Spain and covered acute and convalescent phases of COVID-19. Where available, HLA class I and class II types were obtained from metadata supplied by the sample provider rather than from assay-based typing. The prospective study material was composed of cDNA or gDNA derived from T cells, B-cell-depleted T cells, or PBMCs. The sample metadata nearly always contained a de-identified subject ID, COVID-19 status, age in years and sex. A freely available public database, intended as a resource for researchers studying the immune response to SARS-CoV-2, is where the repertoires were released. Subjects who had been exposed to COVID-19, were actively infected with it, or had recovered from it provided the deeply sampled blood TCRbeta repertoires that made up the dataset. The samples were drawn from two sources: the first 160 participants of the ongoing ImmuneRACE study, and fewer than 1,500 subjects contributed by 6 global collaborators.

With respect to this clone: The antigen it recognizes is unknown. Base qualities are not provided; no much larger clone lies one nucleotide away.

The collaborating institutions used their own protocols to collect whole blood in K2EDTA tubes. For TCRbeta analysis, collaborators shipped samples in one of three forms: frozen whole blood, isolated PBMCs, or DNA extracted from either of those sample types. V and J are trimmed by 3 bases and 2 bases, and the gene matches miss 4 bases of the junction. The germline V gene encodes CDR1 SGHTA and CDR2 FQGNSA. There are 15 amino acids in the CDR3, from cysteine to phenylalanine inclusive. The DNA shown is the 45-base CDR3, in frame from base 1. TCRbeta CDR3 regions were amplified from genomic DNA using the immunoSEQ Assay, a bias-controlled multiplex PCR. As for the authors' bioinformatics: Within the assay, amplification of reference gene primers was used to estimate how many nucleated cells each sample contained. Sequence reads were collapsed and filtered to measure the absolute abundance of every unique TCRbeta CDR3 rearrangement. For each sample, productive Simpson clonality was calculated as the square root of Simpson's diversity index across productive rearrangements. TCRdb took this table from immuneACCESS and kept in-frame rearrangements with V and J called. Such tables lack part of the clones; where checked against another copy, unresolved V genes explain under half of the gap, and the rest is unexplained. D and trimming come from the DNA, and the V and J calls and clone size come from that table. The sample contains about 66,000 clones, under 90% of them found a single time. The top ten clones comprise less than 1.5% of the sample.

Study-level results and caveats: Clinical and demographic metadata were provided uncurated, with the amount varying by source and participant.

Sequencing was carried out using peripheral blood. This clonotype originated in a man in his sixties with acute or convalescent COVID-19. This receptor chain uses TRBV7-2 and TRBJ2-7; 10 central nucleotides agree with TRBD2. The CDR3 amino acid sequence is: CASSFTSGEPYEQYF. The nucleotide sequence is TGTGCCAGCAGCTTTACTAGCGGGGAACCCTACGAGCAGTACTTC.